One and the same sample provided the 5 T cell receptor beta chains below, sequenced in a study of blood T cell repertoires in COVID-19. Measured with immunoSEQ multiplex PCR; TCRdb has only the in-frame clones, and not every one. The data hold some 230,000 clones, with 70% to 90% observed a single time. The sample was peripheral blood. Source of these receptors: a man aged 25 to 40 who had recovered from COVID-19.

This rearrangement joins TRBV24-1 to TRBJ2-1, with D perhaps TRBD1 (6 bases). Germline V CDR1 and CDR2: KGHDR, SFDVKD. Trimming pared 1 base from V and 8 bases from J, leaving 17 bases between. The CDR3 runs to 16 residues. The CDR3 reads CATSDFGQGFNDEQFF. The DNA of the CDR3 is TGTGCCACCAGTGATTTTGGGCAGGGGTTCAACGATGAGCAGTTCTTC.

V gene TRBV27 combines with J gene TRBJ1-2; TRBD1 is a possible D gene (5 bases). Germline CDR1 MNHEY, CDR2 SMNVEV (reference sequence). The CDR3 length is 12 residues. V lost 2 bases and J 6 bases, leaving 7 bases between the germline ends. Here the CDR3 DNA reads TGTGCCAGCAGTTTAGCGGGGCATGGCTACACCTTC. This codes for CASSLAGHGYTF.

This clone was seen ten or more times. The chain links TRBV11-3 to TRBJ2-1; perhaps TRBD1 as D (5 bases). V was trimmed by 0 bases and J by 6 bases, leaving 9 bases between them. There are 14 residues in the CDR3. Germline V lookup: CDR1 SGHNT, CDR2 YENEEA. In DNA, the CDR3 is TGTGCCAGCAGCTTAGATCCGACAGCCAATGAGCAGTTCTTC. It yields the protein CASSLDPTANEQFF.

The rearrangement links TRBV5-8 to TRBJ2-7; the D gene is possibly TRBD2 (5 bases). Germline CDR1 and CDR2: SGHTS and YDEGEE. V was cut by 0 bases and J by 3 bases, with 10 bases left in between. The CDR3 runs 14 residues. In DNA, the CDR3 is TGTGCCAGCAGCTTGGCCAGCGGCAGCTACGAGCAGTACTTC. The encoded protein is CASSLASGSYEQYF.

In this sample, this clone turned up once. The chain joins TRBV3-1 (or the pseudogene TRBV3-2) to TRBJ1-1, with a tentative D call TRBD1 (5 bases). Germline V CDR1 and CDR2: LGHDT, YNNKEL (reference sequence). The CDR3 is 15 residues long. V lost 4 bases, J lost 0 bases, and 12 bases lay in between. CDR3 loop: CASSLEGTLNTEAFF. CDR3 DNA: TGTGCCAGCAGCCTTGAAGGGACTCTGAACACTGAAGCTTTCTTT.